Following are 10 T cell receptor beta chains from one sample sequenced in a study of T cells in Graves' hyperthyroidism and ophthalmopathy (dated by TCRdb to between 2018 and 2020). The method was multiplex PCR. TCRdb shows the sequencer as Illumina HiSeq 2000. The TCR beta CDR3 regions were amplified from the RNA transcripts. The TCR CDR3 was subjected to a first round of RT-PCR using the HTBI primer set and the Qiagen OneStep RT-PCR kit. TCRdb reran the public reads through fastp at Q25 and MiXCR, keeping productive beta chains. Each entry merges the rows of one CDR3 protein and shows their most common DNA and genes. The sample yields around 400,000 distinct CDR3 sequences; about 12% were counted once. The top ten clones comprise roughly 9.2% of the sample. Sequenced: blood. These receptor sequences come from a woman between 18 and 30 years old with Graves' hyperthyroidism.

At least ten counts were recorded for this clonotype. At one boundary the junction diverges from the germline segment, which might be a read error. The chain uses TRBV5-1 and TRBJ1-1; 7 nucleotides align to TRBD1. The germline gives CDR1 SGHRS, CDR2 YFSETQ. The CDR3 has 15 amino acids. The CDR3 bases are TGCGCCGGCAGCTTGGCCCCAGGACAGGAGGCTGAAGCTTTCTTT. Translation: CAGSLAPGQEAEAFF.

This clonotype was recorded at least ten times. The chain is built from TRBV3-1 and TRBJ2-5, with unresolved D. Trimming cost V 0 bases and J 12 bases, with 11 bases left between them. This CDR3 is built from 12 residues. The V gene's germline CDR1 is LGHDT and CDR2 YNNKEL (reference sequence). CDR3 protein: CASSQEKGLEYF. The CDR3 DNA sequence: TGTGCCAGCAGCCAAGAGAAGGGATTGGAGTACTTC.

In its sample, this clonotype was seen many times. The chain recombines TRBV28 with TRBJ2-3, with D possibly TRBD2 on 5 matching bases. CDR3 size: 12 residues. Per the germline V gene, CDR1 is MDHEN and CDR2 is SYDVKM. Trimming took off 7 bases at V and 4 bases at J, with 9 bases between the two ends. The CDR3 spells CASTRAADTQYF. The CDR3 region has the DNA TGTGCCAGCACGCGGGCGGCAGATACGCAGTATTTT.

This clonotype was observed at least ten times. This chain uses TRBV2 with TRBJ1-2; D remains unclear. The CDR3 runs 13 residues. In germline, CDR1 is SNHLY, CDR2 FYNNEI. V was pared by 7 bases and J by 6 bases, with 15 bases between. This CDR3 reads CASTRNLEDGYTF. CDR3 in DNA: TGTGCCAGCACCAGGAACCTCGAGGATGGCTACACCTTC.

This clonotype has ten or more counts. The CDR3 nucleotides are TGTGCCTCAAACCTACAGGGGTCCACAGATACGCAGTATTTT. Its translation is CASNLQGSTDTQYF. The chain recombines TRBV2 with TRBJ2-3; 7 nucleotides align to TRBD1. The CDR3 consists of 14 residues. Germline V gene sequence: CDR1 SNHLY, CDR2 FYNNEI. The junction had 10 bases not matched to a gene; V was cut back by 11 bases and J by 2 bases.

This clonotype was observed many times. The chain is built from TRBV2 and TRBJ2-7, with TRBD2 matching 11 bases. Trimming at V came to 0 bases and at J to 4 bases, leaving 5 bases not matched to a gene. From germline, CDR1 is SNHLY and CDR2 FYNNEI. This CDR3 contains 16 residues. The CDR3 spells CASSEAATSGGYEQYF. The CDR3 coding sequence is TGTGCCAGCAGTGAAGCAGCTACTAGCGGGGGATACGAGCAGTACTTC.

V is TRBV20-1 and J is TRBJ2-2; 9 bases match TRBD1. The germline V gene encodes CDR1 DFQATT and CDR2 SNEGSKA (reference sequence). V dropped 4 bases and J dropped 2; count of bases not matched to a gene: 11. This CDR3 region has 17 residues. Written as DNA, the CDR3 is TGCAGTGCTAAAGCCCCGGGACAGGGCTTTAACACCGGGGAGCTGTTTTTT. Amino acids: CSAKAPGQGFNTGELFF.

In this sample, this clonotype turned up many times. V is TRBV6-1 and J is TRBJ1-2, with no clear D. The CDR3 totals 14 residues. Per the germline V gene, CDR1 is MNHNS and CDR2 is SASEGT. Trimming removed 6 bases from V and 2 bases from J, with 13 bases in between. Here the CDR3 reads CASSAAGPNYGYTF. CDR3 nucleotides: TGTGCCAGCAGCGCCGCCGGGCCAAACTATGGCTACACCTTC.

The V and J genes are TRBV5-6 and TRBJ2-4; D may be TRBD1 (5 bases). The CDR3 totals 17 residues. V lost 4 bases and J 1 base, leaving 18 bases between the germline ends. Germline V CDR1 and CDR2: SGHDT, YYEEEE. CDR3 DNA sequence: TGTGCCAGCAGCCCTGGGGTCCCGAAGGGGGCCAAAAACATTCAGTACTTC. Protein: CASSPGVPKGAKNIQYF. The whole variable domain, filled in from reference TRBV5-6 and TRBJ2-4, reads DAGVTQSPTHLIKTRGQQVTLRCSPKSGHDTVSWYQQALGQGPQFIFQYYEEEERQRGNFPDRFSGHQFPNYSSELNVNALLLGDSALYLCASSPGVPKGAKNIQYFGAGTRLSVL.

The J gene is TRBJ1-5, the V gene TRBV19; D uncertain. The CDR3 covers 14 residues. Germline V CDR1 and CDR2: LNHDA, SQIVND (reference sequence). V was clipped by 5 bases and J by 2 bases, with 10 bases between them. The CDR3 nucleotides are TGTGCCAGTAGTTTATATGAGGGCAATCAGCCCCAGCATTTT. Translated: CASSLYEGNQPQHF.